One T cell receptor (beta chain) is described in this entry. Its antigen remains unidentified. No base quality information exists; no much larger clone differs at one position. The library relied on the immunoSEQ multiplex PCR assay. For TCR sequencing, RNA was extracted from every sample and reverse transcribed into cDNA to serve as template. SuperScript III was used to make first-strand cDNA, primed with a 2:1 mix of oligo-dT and random hexamers. Amplification bias was assessed with a synthetic immune receptor repertoire, and residual bias was removed computationally. The source study handled its data this way. Raw reads were preprocessed to remove errors, and CDR3 was defined according to IMGT conventions as the region from the conserved cysteine to phenylalanine. Clonality was computed as 1 minus the Shannon entropy, with the entropy normalized by log2 of the number of productive unique TCRs. Scalp TCRbeta sequences were cross-referenced with sorted blood CD4 and CD8 repertoires so that the CD4 or CD8 identity of scalp clones could be inferred. TCRdb carries this immuneACCESS record with in-frame sequences only. Its versions omit some clonotypes, under half of them owing to an unresolved V gene in the studies checked, with the rest unexplained. V, J and clone size derive from that table, while D and trimming were established from the DNA sequence. The sample table shows roughly 120,000 clones, and approximately 58% are seen once. Around 2.8% of the sample lies in the top ten.

This sample is part of a study of CD8+ T cells in alopecia areata (dated by TCRdb to 2016 to 2019). Background for the entire study: In both human patients and the C3H/HeJ mouse model, the study applied high-throughput TCRbeta sequencing to look at T cell clonal expansion in alopecia areata. In humans, TCRbeta sequencing was performed on scalp tissue and on sorted CD4+ and CD8+ peripheral blood T cells from healthy controls and from patients with patchy or totalis/universalis alopecia areata. Clonality in the scalp was compared among normal scalp (n=4), patchy alopecia areata scalp (n=8), and alopecia totalis/universalis scalp (n=8). RNA came from the PAXgene miRNA kit for fixed scalp, the miRNeasy kit for PBMCs, and the RNeasy kit for mouse skin. TCRbeta CDR3 regions were amplified by immunoSEQ multiplex PCR with 35 Vbeta forward and 13 Jbeta reverse primers. The paper's findings and limits, for the study overall: TCR sequences shared between patients were less clear than in mice, possibly partly because of HLA diversity in the patient population. Compared with normal scalp, lesional scalp, particularly in alopecia totalis/universalis, had higher clonality and more expanded CD8+ clones, which suggests antigenic drive. Unlike mouse skin, which is dominated by gammadelta T cells, normal human skin has resident alphabeta T cells that are also sequenced, and this complicates analysis of the scalp TCR repertoire.

After PBMCs were isolated by density centrifugation and stained for CD3, CD4 and CD8, a FACSAria was used to sort CD4+ and CD8+ T cells. Unaffected controls provided scalp biopsies and blood samples. Between the V and J ends, shortened by 0 bases and 5 bases respectively, the junction contains 12 bases. The germline V gene gives CDR1 as SGHDT and CDR2 as YYEEEE. The CDR3 has 15 amino acids, counting the end cysteine and phenylalanine. The entry retains the CDR3 DNA only, 45 bases that are in frame from base 1. The source of this sequence is a human donor in good health. Sequencing used CD4+ T cells sorted from blood. The chain was built from TRBV5-6 and TRBJ2-1; the D gene assignment is perhaps TRBD1 or TRBD2, with each matching 6 bases. DNA sequence: TGTGCCAGCAGCTTGGGTTCGGGGGCCGACAATGAGCAGTTCTTC. Its protein product is CASSLGSGADNEQFF.